This TCR beta chain was sequenced during a study of T cells after posttransplantation cyclophosphamide. Sequenced by immunoSEQ multiplex PCR; TCRdb stores in-frame clones only, minus some. The sample has about 47,000 clones; approximately 90% are singletons. The sequence derives from a woman between 50 and 59 years old in good health and a related stem cell transplant donor. Source material: PBMCs.

CDR3 amino acids: CASSLKTSGTDTQYF. Written as DNA, the CDR3 is TGTGCCAGCAGCTTGAAAACTAGCGGCACAGATACGCAGTATTTT. The rearrangement joins TRBV5-6 to TRBJ2-3; 7 bases match TRBD2. Germline loops: CDR1 SGHDT, CDR2 YYEEEE. This CDR3 has 15 residues. Losses at the gene ends were 1 base for V and 1 base for J; bases not matched to a gene: 3.